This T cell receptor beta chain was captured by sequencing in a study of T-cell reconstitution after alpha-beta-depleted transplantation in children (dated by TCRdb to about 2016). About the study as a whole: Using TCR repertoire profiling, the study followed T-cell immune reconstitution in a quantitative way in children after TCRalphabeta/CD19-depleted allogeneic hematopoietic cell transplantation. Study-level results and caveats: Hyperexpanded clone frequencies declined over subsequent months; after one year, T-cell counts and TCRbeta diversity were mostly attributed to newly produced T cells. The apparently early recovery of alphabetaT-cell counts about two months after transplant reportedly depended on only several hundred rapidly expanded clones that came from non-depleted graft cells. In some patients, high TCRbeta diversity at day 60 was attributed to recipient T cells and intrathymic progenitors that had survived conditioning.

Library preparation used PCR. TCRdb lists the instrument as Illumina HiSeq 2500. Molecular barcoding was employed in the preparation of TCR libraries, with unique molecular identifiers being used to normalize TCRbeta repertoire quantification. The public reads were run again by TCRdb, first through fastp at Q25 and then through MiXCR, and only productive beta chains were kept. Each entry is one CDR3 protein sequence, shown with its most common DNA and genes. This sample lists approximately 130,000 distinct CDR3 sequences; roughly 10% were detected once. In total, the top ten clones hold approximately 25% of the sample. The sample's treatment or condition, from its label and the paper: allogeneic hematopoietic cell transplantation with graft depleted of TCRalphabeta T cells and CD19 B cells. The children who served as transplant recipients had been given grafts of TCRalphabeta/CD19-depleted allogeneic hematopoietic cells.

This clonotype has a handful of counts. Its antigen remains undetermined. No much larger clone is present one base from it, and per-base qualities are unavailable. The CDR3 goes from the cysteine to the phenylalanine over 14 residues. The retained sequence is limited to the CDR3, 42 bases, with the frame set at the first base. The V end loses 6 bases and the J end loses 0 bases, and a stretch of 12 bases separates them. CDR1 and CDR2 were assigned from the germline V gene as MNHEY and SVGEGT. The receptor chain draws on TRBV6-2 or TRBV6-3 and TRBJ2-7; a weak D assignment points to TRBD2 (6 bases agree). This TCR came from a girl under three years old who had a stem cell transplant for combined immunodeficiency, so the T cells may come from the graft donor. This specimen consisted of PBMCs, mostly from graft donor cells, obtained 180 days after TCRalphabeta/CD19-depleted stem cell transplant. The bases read TGTGCCAGCAGCAACGGGGGTCTCTCCTACGAGCAGTACTTC. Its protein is CASSNGGLSYEQYF.